This T cell receptor beta chain was sequenced during a study of shared clonotypes between healthy human individuals. Study context: Plates per donor: three CD4 naive, three CD4 memory, two CD8 naive, one CD8 memory. General observations from the study: A reduction in generation probabilities was seen for non-shared clonotypes relative to those shared by all four donors.

Comments on this clone: Its target is not known.

This was a deep-level run. Here immunoSEQ multiplex PCR was the method, and the copy in TCRdb shows in-frame clones only, minus some. The sample yields about 1.5 million clones, about 96% seen once. This clonotype was sampled from a man aged 30 to 39 in good health. Sequences were obtained from naive CD4+ T cells sorted from blood. The subset: CD45RA+ positively selected.

The CDR3 protein is CASSHQGEAGEQYF. The CDR3 nucleotides are TGCGCCAGCAGCCATCAGGGGGAGGCCGGCGAGCAGTACTTC. The chain has TRBV5-1 and TRBJ2-7, with D tentatively TRBD1 (7 bases). V dropped 4 bases and J dropped 6 bases, with 17 bases sitting between them. The germline V gene encodes CDR1 SGHRS and CDR2 YFSETQ. The CDR3 is 14 amino acids. The full variable domain, completed using reference TRBV5-1 and TRBJ2-7, is KAGVTQTPRYLIKTRGQQVTLSCSPISGHRSVSWYQQTPGQGLQFLFEYFSETQRNKGNFPGRFSGRQFSNSRSEMNVSTLELGDSALYLCASSHQGEAGEQYFGPGTRLTVT.